The sequence of this T cell receptor beta chain was determined in a study of cytomegalovirus exposure and HLA in healthy donors. The V end lost 4 bases, the J end lost 2 bases, and 23 bases lay between the germline ends. The CDR3 consists of 18 residues. Germline loops: CDR1 LGHNT, CDR2 FRNRAP. Clones were read by immunoSEQ multiplex PCR, and TCRdb kept only the in-frame ones, dropping some. The sample carries 100,000 to 150,000 clones, roughly 87% recorded once. This clone was observed a handful of times. The genes are TRBV12-5 and TRBJ1-1; D ambiguous. The material sequenced was PBMCs. The sequence derives from a woman aged 18-30 years in good health and CMV-seronegative. CDR3 region: CASGSPQKRAWGNTEAFF. The CDR3 coding sequence is TGTGCTAGTGGTTCCCCCCAGAAGAGGGCATGGGGTAACACTGAAGCTTTCTTT.